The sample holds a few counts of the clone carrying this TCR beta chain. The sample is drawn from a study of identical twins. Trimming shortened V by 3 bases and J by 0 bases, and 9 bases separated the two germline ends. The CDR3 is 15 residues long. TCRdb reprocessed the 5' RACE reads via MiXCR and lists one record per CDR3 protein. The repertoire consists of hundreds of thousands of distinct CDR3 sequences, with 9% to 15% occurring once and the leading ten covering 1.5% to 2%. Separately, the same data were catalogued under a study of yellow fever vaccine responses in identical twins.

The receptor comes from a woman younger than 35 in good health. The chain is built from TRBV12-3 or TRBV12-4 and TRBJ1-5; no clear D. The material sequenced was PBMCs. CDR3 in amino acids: CASSFTGLSNQPQHF. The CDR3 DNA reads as TGTGCCAGCAGTTTCACCGGCCTTAGCAATCAGCCCCAGCATTTT.